These 18 T cell receptor beta chains share one sample of origin, sequenced in a study of radiation and T cells in renal cell carcinoma. Specified treatment: treatment-naive control, cytoreductive nephrectomy. Measured with immunoSEQ multiplex PCR; TCRdb has only the in-frame clones, and not every one. The sample yields 8,000 to 10,000 clones, roughly 67% seen once. The starting material was tumor tissue, obtained from a patient whose treatment was nephrectomy without radiotherapy. These receptors all stem from a man aged 60 to 75 with renal cell carcinoma.

The rearrangement uses TRBV7-2 and TRBJ2-3; D ambiguous. V lost 5 bases to trimming and J lost 7 bases, with 16 bases between them. CDR3 length equals 14 residues. Germline V lookup: CDR1 SGHTA, CDR2 FQGNSA. The CDR3 DNA follows: TGTGCCAGCAGCCGACCCCGGGCCCTATATACGCAGTATTTT. Translating it yields CASSRPRALYTQYF.

The chain uses TRBV7-2 and TRBJ2-3, with D possibly being TRBD1 (6 bases). V dropped 1 base and J dropped 1 base, with 12 bases sitting between them. The V gene's germline CDR1 is SGHTA and CDR2 FQGNSA. This CDR3 spans 16 amino acids. The CDR3 region has the DNA TGTGCCAGCAGCTTAGGGCAGGGGCTCGGCACAGATACGCAGTATTTT. Translation gives CASSLGQGLGTDTQYF.

The genes are TRBV14 and TRBJ2-5, with a possible D match to TRBD2 (5 bases). Germline-derived CDR1 and CDR2 are SGHDN and FVKESK. The length of the CDR3 is 13 residues. Trimming left V 1 base short and J 5 bases short, with 8 bases between. The CDR3 DNA reads TGTGCCAGCAGCCAAGTGGCGGGCGAGACCCAGTACTTC. This gives the protein CASSQVAGETQYF.

V gene TRBV27 combines with J gene TRBJ2-7, with 7 bases matching TRBD1. V lost 3 bases, J lost 0 bases, and 5 bases stayed unmatched. Germline V CDR1 and CDR2: MNHEY, SMNVEV (reference sequence). This CDR3 is built from 15 residues. The CDR3 region is CASSFLTGSSYEQYF. CDR3 coding DNA: TGTGCCAGCAGTTTCCTGACAGGGAGCTCCTACGAGCAGTACTTC.

This sequence joins TRBV6-6 and TRBJ1-1; 7 bases match TRBD1. The CDR3 is made up of 13 amino acids. Germline V CDR1 and CDR2: MNHNY, SVGAGI (reference sequence). With V trimmed by 6 bases and J by 4 bases, 5 bases remained unmatched. CDR3 sequence: CASSRQGTTEAFF. The CDR3 nucleotides read TGTGCCAGCAGCCGACAGGGTACCACTGAAGCTTTCTTT.

The chain carries TRBV5-5 and TRBJ2-7; TRBD2 matches 9 bases. CDR3 length equals 15 residues. Losses at the gene ends were 4 bases for V and 1 base for J; bases not matched to a gene: 6. The germline gives CDR1 SGHKS, CDR2 YYEKEE (reference sequence). The CDR3 sequence is CASSGLAGMSYEQYF. In DNA form, the CDR3 reads TGTGCCAGCAGCGGTCTAGCGGGGATGTCCTACGAGCAGTACTTC.

The chain recombines TRBV4-3 with TRBJ2-7, with 11 bases fitting TRBD2. This CDR3 spans 17 amino acids. The germline V gene has CDR1 LGHNA and CDR2 YSLEER. Trimming took 4 bases from V and 0 from J; bases not matched to a gene: 8. CDR3 coding DNA: TGCGCCAGCAGCCCCGGGACTAGCGGACTTCACTCCTACGAGCAGTACTTC. Translating it yields CASSPGTSGLHSYEQYF.

The chain recombines TRBV11-2 with TRBJ2-1; no clear D. From germline, CDR1 is SGHAT and CDR2 FQNNGV. Trimming removed 5 bases at V and 0 bases at J, with 11 bases between. The CDR3 is made up of 15 amino acids. The CDR3 DNA is TGTGCCAGCAGCCCTACAGCGAGCTCCTACAATGAGCAGTTCTTC. The encoded protein is CASSPTASSYNEQFF.

This chain uses TRBV15 with TRBJ2-7, with D maybe TRBD1 (6 bases). The V end was cut by 0 bases, the J end by 3 bases, with 9 bases between. This CDR3 region has 14 residues. Germline CDR1 LNHNV, CDR2 YYDKDF (reference sequence). The CDR3 DNA reads as TGTGCCACCAGCAGAGACACCAGGGGCTACGAGCAGTACTTC. Protein sequence: CATSRDTRGYEQYF.

V and J are TRBV6-5 and TRBJ1-2; tentative D call: TRBD1 (5 bases). CDR3 length equals 14 residues. V was trimmed by 0 bases and J by 7 bases, leaving 12 bases between them. Germline V gene data show CDR1 as MNHEY and CDR2 as SVGAGI. The CDR3 protein is CASSYSQGSTGYTF. CDR3 nucleotides: TGTGCCAGCAGTTACTCCCAGGGAAGTACTGGCTACACCTTC.

The chain uses TRBV18 and TRBJ2-7, with a tentative D call TRBD1 (6 bases). Per the germline V gene, CDR1 is KGHSH and CDR2 is LQKENI. Trimming cost V 6 bases and J 1 base, with 13 bases left between them. The CDR3 sequence is 14 residues long. In nucleotides, the CDR3 is TGTGCCAGCTCGTCCGGGACAATGTCCTACGAGCAGTACTTC. Amino acids: CASSSGTMSYEQYF. The variable domain in full, with the rest retrieved from reference TRBV18 and TRBJ2-7, is NAGVMQNPRHLVRRRGQEARLRCSPMKGHSHVYWYRQLPEEGLKFMVYLQKENIIDESGMPKERFSAEFPKEGPSILRIQQVVRGDSAAYFCASSSGTMSYEQYFGPGTRLTVT.

By its share, this clone is large. The chain is built from TRBV7-9 and TRBJ2-5; tentatively, D is TRBD2 (7 bases). Germline V lookup: CDR1 SEHNR, CDR2 FQNEAQ (reference sequence). With 8 bases removed from V and 5 bases from J, the gap between germline ends came to 18 bases. The CDR3 extends over 14 amino acids. As DNA, the CDR3 is TGTGCCAGCGCTGCGGGGGCCTCGTGGGAGACCCAGTACTTC. This codes for CASAAGASWETQYF.

V gene TRBV7-2 combines with J gene TRBJ2-7; D not certain. The CDR3 covers 13 residues. V dropped 5 bases and J dropped 4 bases, with 12 bases sitting between them. From germline, CDR1 is SGHTA and CDR2 FQGNSA. CDR3 bases: TGTGCCAGCAGCACACTGCCGCGGTACGAGCAGTACTTC. Its protein product is CASSTLPRYEQYF.

V is TRBV28 and J is TRBJ2-7; D gene unclear. This CDR3 is built from 11 residues. Germline CDR1 reads MDHEN; CDR2 reads SYDVKM. Trimming removed 5 bases at V and 7 bases at J, with 9 bases between. CDR3 DNA: TGTGCCAGCAGTGTCCTAGGGGAGCAGTACTTC. Amino acids: CASSVLGEQYF.

This chain connects TRBV20-1 to TRBJ2-1; no definite D call. CDR1 and CDR2 from the germline V gene are DFQATT and SNEGSKA (reference sequence). V was clipped by 3 bases and J by 4 bases, with 4 bases between them. The CDR3 loop spans 11 amino acids. This CDR3 reads CSASTYNEQFF. DNA for the CDR3: TGCAGTGCTAGTACGTACAATGAGCAGTTCTTC.

The chain couples TRBV28 to TRBJ2-7; D remains ambiguous. The CDR3 sequence is 14 residues long. Trimming pared 2 bases from V and 4 bases from J, leaving 12 bases between. Germline CDR1 MDHEN, CDR2 SYDVKM. The DNA of the CDR3 is TGTGCCAGCAGTTTAAGGCTGGCACCATACGAGCAGTACTTC. Translation gives CASSLRLAPYEQYF.

The chain joins TRBV5-5 to TRBJ1-2, with a weak D call TRBD1 (5 bases). CDR3 length: 15 amino acids. Trimming stripped 4 bases from V and 4 bases from J, with 17 bases between. Germline V gene lookup returns CDR1 SGHKS and CDR2 YYEKEE (reference sequence). The CDR3 DNA reads as TGTGCCAGCAGCATGACCGGGACGGCGATCTATGGCTACACCTTC. Its translation is CASSMTGTAIYGYTF.

This clone was found a few times. The genes are TRBV2 and TRBJ1-5; tentatively, D is TRBD1 (6 bases). CDR1 and CDR2 (germline): SNHLY, FYNNEI. This CDR3 has 18 residues. Trimming cost V 0 bases and J 3 bases, with 18 bases left between them. CDR3 region: CASSEALFGGRSNQPQHF. CDR3 nucleotide sequence: TGTGCCAGCAGTGAAGCGCTTTTCGGGGGCAGATCCAATCAGCCCCAGCATTTT.